A single sample gave rise to the 29 T cell receptor beta chains below, sequenced in a study of response to subunit inactivated influenza vaccine. In TCRdb, the RT-PCR reads were re-called with MiXCR into one record per CDR3 protein. The data show around 250,000 distinct CDR3 sequences, with 10% to 15% seen just once and less than 8.5% held by the top ten. The source was non-naive T cells sorted from PBMCs, collected approximately 15 days before vaccination. These receptors were collected from a man aged 50 to 60 who received an inactivated influenza vaccine.

This clonotype came up many times. V gene TRBV13 combines with J gene TRBJ2-1; 9 positions agree with TRBD2. J was trimmed by 3 bases and V by 1 base; bases with no gene match: 4. The CDR3 loop spans 16 amino acids. Germline CDR1 and CDR2: PRHDT and FYEKMQ (reference sequence). The CDR3 nucleotides read TGTGCCAGCAGCTTAGTTTCGCGGGGGGGCTACAATGAGCAGTTCTTC. It yields the protein CASSLVSRGGYNEQFF.

V usage is TRBV20-1 and J usage is TRBJ2-5, with D maybe TRBD2 (6 bases). CDR3 length: 14 residues. Looked up from germline, CDR1 is DFQATT and CDR2 is SNEGSKA (reference sequence). V dropped 1 base and J dropped 1 base, with 10 bases sitting between them. This CDR3 reads CSARVGGIQETQYF. In nucleotides, the CDR3 is TGCAGTGCTAGAGTTGGGGGGATCCAAGAGACCCAGTACTTC.

This clonotype was counted between two and nine times. This chain links TRBV4-3 with TRBJ2-5; weak D call: TRBD2 (5 bases). The CDR3 covers 15 residues. Between the trimmed V and J ends, which lost 0 bases and 4 bases, there was a span of 12 bases. Per germline, CDR1 LGHNA and CDR2 YSLEER. CDR3 nucleotides: TGCGCCAGCAGCCAAGATGGGCGGGTCGGAGAGACCCAGTACTTC. Encoded protein: CASSQDGRVGETQYF.

The chain employs TRBV7-7 and TRBJ2-1, with a weak D call TRBD1 (5 bases). Germline-derived CDR1 and CDR2 are SSHAT and FNYEAQ (reference sequence). The CDR3 has 15 residues. V lost 1 base to trimming and J lost 4 bases, with 11 bases between them. The CDR3 here is CASSLGDRPYNEQFF. For the CDR3, the DNA is TGTGCCAGCAGCTTAGGAGACAGACCTTACAATGAGCAGTTCTTC.

This clonotype was counted a few times. The chain carries TRBV20-1 and TRBJ2-4, with D unclear. CDR3 length: 16 amino acids. The V end was cut by 0 bases, the J end by 1 base, with 13 bases between. Germline lookup yields CDR1 DFQATT and CDR2 SNEGSKA (reference sequence). The CDR3 bases are TGCAGTGCTAGAGATTCCCTAGTGGGGGCCAAAAACATTCAGTACTTC. It translates to CSARDSLVGAKNIQYF.

A few counts support this clonotype. This chain joins TRBV4-1 and TRBJ1-1; the D gene is possibly TRBD1 (5 bases). Trimming pared 5 bases from V and 3 bases from J, leaving 13 bases between. Germline CDR1 is MGHRA and CDR2 is YSYEKL. This CDR3 is built from 14 residues. CDR3 sequence reads: CASSSQDSHTEAFF. CDR3 bases: TGCGCCAGCAGCTCACAGGACTCCCACACTGAAGCTTTCTTT.

The table lists this clonotype with a few counts. This chain links TRBV20-1 with TRBJ2-5; D uncertain. Germline-derived CDR1 and CDR2 are DFQATT and SNEGSKA (reference sequence). The CDR3 contains 14 residues. V was clipped by 0 bases and J by 5 bases, with 13 bases between them. The CDR3 is CSARDVSYRETQYF. CDR3 coding DNA: TGCAGTGCTAGAGATGTCTCCTACCGGGAGACCCAGTACTTC.

This clonotype was recorded at least ten times. V usage is TRBV5-1 and J usage is TRBJ2-1; 9 nucleotides line up with TRBD1. Germline V CDR1 and CDR2: SGHRS, YFSETQ. Trimming removed 7 bases from V and 4 bases from J; junction bases left unmatched: 9. The CDR3 is 15 residues long. The CDR3 DNA sequence: TGCGCCAGCCGATCGGGACAGGGAAATTACAATGAGCAGTTCTTC. It translates to CASRSGQGNYNEQFF.

This clonotype was counted ten times or more. This chain joins TRBV28 and TRBJ2-5, with 9 bases identical to TRBD2. From germline, CDR1 is MDHEN and CDR2 SYDVKM. The ends lost 3 bases at V and 5 bases at J; junction bases unmatched: 10. This CDR3 comprises 16 residues. The CDR3: CASSLGGSGRRETQYF. In DNA, the CDR3 is TGTGCCAGCAGTTTGGGTGGTAGCGGGAGACGGGAGACCCAGTACTTC. Based on the CDR3 plus reference TRBV28 and TRBJ2-5, the full variable domain is DVKVTQSSRYLVKRTGEKVFLECVQDMDHENMFWYRQDPGLGLRLIYFSYDVKMKEKGDIPEGYSVSREKKERFSLILESASTNQTSMYLCASSLGGSGRRETQYFGPGTRLLVL.

The CDR3 nucleotides are TGCAGTGCTAGACCACAGTCGGGGGCCCAAGAGACCCAGTACTTC. The encoded protein is CSARPQSGAQETQYF. The chain is built from TRBV20-1 and TRBJ2-5; the D gene could be TRBD1 or TRBD2 (6 bases each). The CDR3 runs 15 residues. CDR1 and CDR2 (germline): DFQATT, SNEGSKA (reference sequence). The V end lost 2 bases, the J end lost 1 base, and 14 bases lay between the germline ends.

This clonotype was seen repeatedly, ten times or more. The rearrangement joins TRBV6-1 to TRBJ2-3; 9 bases fit TRBD2. The CDR3 is 17 residues long. The germline V gene encodes CDR1 MNHNS and CDR2 SASEGT. J lost 0 bases, V lost 6 bases, and 10 bases had no gene match. As DNA, the CDR3 is TGTGCCAGCAGCAAAGGCCTAGCGGGACCTAGCACAGATACGCAGTATTTT. Amino acids: CASSKGLAGPSTDTQYF.

This clonotype occurred a few times. This chain joins TRBV7-8 and TRBJ1-5; D is unclear. CDR3 length: 13 residues. From germline, CDR1 is SGHVS and CDR2 FQNEAQ. V was cut by 0 bases and J by 3 bases, with 3 bases left in between. The CDR3 loop reads CASSLAVNQPQHF. The CDR3 DNA is TGTGCCAGCAGCTTAGCAGTCAATCAGCCCCAGCATTTT.

The genes are TRBV4-1 and TRBJ1-3; the D is unclear. Germline lookup yields CDR1 MGHRA and CDR2 YSYEKL. The V end lost 4 bases, the J end lost 1 base, and 20 bases lay between the germline ends. This CDR3 has 18 residues. In DNA form, the CDR3 reads TGCGCCAGCAGCCTCCGAAACGCGGTTCAAGGGTCTGGAAACACCATATATTTT. As protein: CASSLRNAVQGSGNTIYF.

The rearrangement uses TRBV7-2 and TRBJ2-7; 9 nucleotides match TRBD2. V lost 1 base to trimming and J lost 4 bases; unmatched junction nucleotides: 8. The CDR3 consists of 16 residues. Looked up from germline, CDR1 is SGHTA and CDR2 is FQGNSA. The CDR3 protein is CASSLGTWAGGYEQYF. The CDR3 nucleotides are TGTGCCAGCAGCTTAGGGACCTGGGCGGGAGGGTACGAGCAGTACTTC.

This chain connects TRBV5-1 to TRBJ2-5; 8 nucleotides line up with TRBD2. The CDR3 contains 15 residues. CDR1 and CDR2 (germline): SGHRS, YFSETQ. The junction had 6 bases not matched to a gene; V was cut back by 4 bases and J by 1 base. The CDR3 coding sequence is TGCGCCAGCAGCGAAGCCGGGACTAGCCAAGAGACCCAGTACTTC. This encodes CASSEAGTSQETQYF.

In this sample, this clonotype turned up a few times. The genes are TRBV12-3 or TRBV12-4 and TRBJ2-1; D gene unclear. CDR3 length: 12 amino acids. V was cut by 8 bases and J by 11 bases, with 16 bases left in between. The CDR3 sequence is CASRTKGLKQFF. In nucleotides, the CDR3 is TGTGCCAGCCGGACGAAAGGCCTAAAGCAGTTCTTC.

CDR3 bases: TGTGCCAGCAGTCCCCCCGGGGGAGGCTACACCTTC. Translated: CASSPPGGGYTF. V and J are TRBV27 and TRBJ1-2, with D possibly TRBD1 on 5 matching bases. The V and J ends lost 5 bases and 8 bases respectively, with 12 bases between them. Germline values: CDR1 MNHEY, CDR2 SMNVEV (reference sequence). This CDR3 region has 12 residues.

The chain couples TRBV11-3 to TRBJ2-7, with D possibly called TRBD1 or TRBD2 (5 bases each). This CDR3 has 13 residues. V was cut by 3 bases and J by 3 bases, with 9 bases left in between. CDR1 is SGHNT, CDR2 YENEEA, per germline. CDR3 nucleotide sequence: TGTGCCAGCAGCTTGGGACGTTACTACGAGCAGTACTTC. Protein sequence: CASSLGRYYEQYF.

This clonotype was seen only a few times. This chain connects TRBV2 to TRBJ2-6; D is unclear. Trimming stripped 6 bases from V and 0 bases from J, with 6 bases between. The germline gives CDR1 SNHLY, CDR2 FYNNEI. The CDR3 sequence is 14 residues long. DNA for the CDR3: TGTGCCAGCAGAGACAACTCTGGGGCCAACGTCCTGACTTTC. Translated, it gives CASRDNSGANVLTF.

This clonotype was detected ten times or more. The V call is TRBV15, the J call TRBJ2-6; D is unresolved. The CDR3 has 15 residues. Trimming stripped 2 bases from V and 2 bases from J, with 7 bases between. CDR1 LNHNV and CDR2 YYDKDF come from the germline V gene (reference sequence). CDR3 protein: CATSRRSPGANVLTF. CDR3 nucleotides: TGTGCCACCAGCAGAAGATCCCCTGGGGCCAACGTCCTGACTTTC.

This clonotype was counted at least ten times. This chain connects TRBV7-2 to TRBJ2-1; 9 bases are a match to TRBD2. With V trimmed by 5 bases and J by 7 bases, 6 bases remained unmatched. Looked up from germline, CDR1 is SGHTA and CDR2 is FQGNSA. The CDR3 runs to 14 residues. CDR3 bases: TGTGCCAGCAGCGCGGGACTAGCCGGTAATGAGCAGTTCTTC. Translation: CASSAGLAGNEQFF.

This clonotype occurred many times. V is TRBV11-2 and J is TRBJ2-7; 8 nucleotides line up with TRBD2. The CDR3 is 16 amino acids. V shed 5 bases and J 5 bases; nucleotides not matched to a gene: 14. Looked up from germline, CDR1 is SGHAT and CDR2 is FQNNGV. The CDR3 coding sequence is TGTGCCAGCAGCCGTATCGTCAGCGGGAGATTCCACGAGCAGTACTTC. Translating gives CASSRIVSGRFHEQYF.

This chain joins TRBV20-1 and TRBJ2-1; the D gene could be TRBD1 or TRBD2 (5 bases each). The germline gives CDR1 DFQATT, CDR2 SNEGSKA (reference sequence). The CDR3 has 12 residues. CDR3 sequence (DNA): TGCATGGGGACCCTCTCCTACAATGAGCAGTTCTTC. It is translated as CMGTLSYNEQFF.

This clonotype appeared a few times. The gene calls are TRBV3-1 and TRBJ2-1; 8 bases agree with TRBD2. The CDR3 has 13 residues. Looked up from germline, CDR1 is LGHDT and CDR2 is YNNKEL (reference sequence). V dropped 1 base and J dropped 9; count of bases not matched to a gene: 2. In nucleotides, the CDR3 is TGTGCCAGCAGCCAAGTAACTAGCGGTGAGCAGTTCTTC. This gives the protein CASSQVTSGEQFF.

Here the CDR3 DNA reads TGTGCCAGTAGTATAGCCCGCGGGAGGGATACCTACGAGCAGTACTTC. Translation: CASSIARGRDTYEQYF. The gene calls are TRBV19 and TRBJ2-7, with 9 bases identical to TRBD2. This CDR3 comprises 16 residues. Germline assignment: CDR1 LNHDA and CDR2 SQIVND (reference sequence). The V gene end was trimmed by 1 base and the J gene end by 2 bases; junction bases not matched to a gene: 6.

This rearrangement joins TRBV7-9 to TRBJ2-1, with D perhaps matching TRBD1 (5 bases). Germline CDR1 and CDR2: SEHNR and FQNEAQ (reference sequence). Deletions cut 4 bases from V and 7 bases from J, with 17 bases between. CDR3 size: 15 residues. CDR3 nucleotide sequence: TGTGCCAGCAGCTACTCCAGGGAACTGAGGAATGAGCAGTTCTTC. Amino acid sequence: CASSYSRELRNEQFF.

This clonotype has more than one count but fewer than ten. The chain combines TRBV20-1 with TRBJ1-1; 8 bases line up with TRBD1. CDR1 is DFQATT and CDR2 is SNEGSKA in the germline V gene (reference sequence). The CDR3 length is 14 residues. J was trimmed by 5 bases and V by 2 bases; bases with no gene match: 7. Here the CDR3 DNA reads TGCAGTGCTAGACCTAGCAGGGGGCGGACTGAAGCTTTCTTT. This sequence encodes CSARPSRGRTEAFF.

This clonotype was detected only a few times. This chain joins TRBV2 and TRBJ1-2; 9 bases agree with TRBD1. The germline V gene encodes CDR1 SNHLY and CDR2 FYNNEI. V was pared by 2 bases and J by 4 bases, with 8 bases of the junction left unmatched. The length of the CDR3 is 16 residues. This CDR3 reads CASSESATGQGYGYTF. Written as DNA, the CDR3 is TGTGCCAGCAGTGAATCAGCGACGGGACAGGGCTATGGCTACACCTTC.

CDR3 DNA: TGTGCCACCAGCAGGCTGACACACCAAGAGACCCAGTACTTC. This gives the protein CATSRLTHQETQYF. The chain joins TRBV15 to TRBJ2-5; unclear D gene. V dropped 3 bases and J dropped 0 bases, with 8 bases sitting between them. The CDR3 is 14 amino acids. Germline CDR1 is LNHNV and CDR2 is YYDKDF (reference sequence).